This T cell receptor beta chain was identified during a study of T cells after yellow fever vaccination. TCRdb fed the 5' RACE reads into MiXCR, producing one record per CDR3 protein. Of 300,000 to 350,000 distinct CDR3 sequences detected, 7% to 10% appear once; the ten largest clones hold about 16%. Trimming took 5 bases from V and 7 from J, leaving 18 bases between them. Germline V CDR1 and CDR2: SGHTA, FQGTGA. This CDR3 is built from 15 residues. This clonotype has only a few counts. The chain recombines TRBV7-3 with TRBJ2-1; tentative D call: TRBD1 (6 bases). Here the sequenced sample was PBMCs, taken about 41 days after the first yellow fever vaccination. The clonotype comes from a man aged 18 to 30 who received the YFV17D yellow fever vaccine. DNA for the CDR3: TGTGCCAGCAGCCGCTACGGTGGGGGCCCTAATGAGCAGTTCTTC. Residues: CASSRYGGGPNEQFF.